These 8 T cell receptor beta chains share one sample of origin, sequenced in a study of memory CD4+ T cells and cytomegalovirus serostatus. The data were produced by immunoSEQ multiplex PCR, yet TCRdb's version contains in-frame clones alone and is incomplete. This table has about 54,000 clones, around 81% appearing once. Single viable CD3+CD4+CD8-CD45RO+ cells were sorted as the memory CD4+ T cells. Sequenced input: memory CD4+ T cells from blood. The receptors stem from an adult in good health and CMV-seronegative.

CDR3 sequence: CASSLGRTALYEQYF. DNA for the CDR3: TGTGCCAGCAGCTTGGGACGGACAGCCCTCTACGAGCAGTACTTC. The V call is TRBV11-2, the J call TRBJ2-7, with TRBD1 as a possible D gene (6 bases). The CDR3 sequence is 15 residues long. Between the trimmed V and J ends, which lost 3 bases and 3 bases, there was a span of 15 bases. Germline assignment: CDR1 SGHAT and CDR2 FQNNGV.

The chain joins TRBV11-3 to TRBJ2-5; TRBD1 matches at 8 bases. The CDR3 has 15 residues. Germline CDR1 and CDR2: SGHNT and YENEEA. After removal of 5 bases from V and 5 bases from J, the junction contained 10 bases not matched to a gene. For the CDR3, the DNA is TGTGCCAGCAGCCTAGGGACAGGTGGTAGGGAGACCCAGTACTTC. This codes for CASSLGTGGRETQYF. The variable domain in full, with the rest retrieved from reference TRBV11-3 and TRBJ2-5, is EAGVVQSPRYKIIEKKQPVAFWCNPISGHNTLYWYLQNLGQGPELLIRYENEEAVDDSQLPKDRFSAERLKGVDSTLKIQPAELGDSAVYLCASSLGTGGRETQYFGPGTRLLVL.

The chain recombines TRBV5-1 with TRBJ1-1; 8 bases align to TRBD1. Germline V gives CDR1 SGHRS, CDR2 YFSETQ. The CDR3 has 15 amino acids. After removal of 4 bases from V and 0 bases from J, the junction contained 5 bases not matched to a gene. CDR3 loop: CASSGLTGVNTEAFF. The CDR3 nucleotides are TGCGCCAGCAGCGGGCTGACAGGGGTGAACACTGAAGCTTTCTTT. Drawing the rest from reference TRBV5-1 and TRBJ1-1, the complete variable domain is KAGVTQTPRYLIKTRGQQVTLSCSPISGHRSVSWYQQTPGQGLQFLFEYFSETQRNKGNFPGRFSGRQFSNSRSEMNVSTLELGDSALYLCASSGLTGVNTEAFFGQGTRLTVV.

The chain joins TRBV18 to TRBJ2-7, with D maybe TRBD1 (6 bases). V gave up 2 bases and J gave up 4 bases, with 12 bases separating them. CDR3 length: 14 residues. CDR1 and CDR2 from the germline V gene are KGHSH and LQKENI. The CDR3 protein is CASSPGQGLYEQYF. The CDR3 coding sequence is TGTGCCAGCTCACCAGGGCAGGGGTTATACGAGCAGTACTTC. The full variable domain, its missing parts supplied by reference TRBV18 and TRBJ2-7, is NAGVMQNPRHLVRRRGQEARLRCSPMKGHSHVYWYRQLPEEGLKFMVYLQKENIIDESGMPKERFSAEFPKEGPSILRIQQVVRGDSAAYFCASSPGQGLYEQYFGPGTRLTVT.

This clone was detected only once. This sequence joins TRBV28 and TRBJ1-2; 11 positions agree with TRBD1. Germline trimming cut 6 bases from V and 4 bases from J; bases unmatched to any gene: 10. From germline, CDR1 is MDHEN and CDR2 SYDVKM. The CDR3 runs 16 residues. CDR3 in DNA: TGTGCCAGCAGCACCTCACCCGGGACAGGGGGCTATGGCTACACCTTC. Protein product: CASSTSPGTGGYGYTF.

CDR3 nucleotides: TGTGCCAGCAGCCCAACAGGGAACACTGAAGCTTTCTTT. It codes for CASSPTGNTEAFF. This chain uses TRBV5-5 with TRBJ1-1; perhaps TRBD1 as D (5 bases). CDR1 and CDR2 from the germline V gene are SGHKS and YYEKEE (reference sequence). This CDR3 spans 13 amino acids. V shed 4 bases and J shed 1 base, with 8 bases lying between them.

The chain links TRBV18 to TRBJ2-7; D unresolved. This CDR3 spans 13 amino acids. V lost 1 base, J lost 5 bases, and 9 bases lay in between. Germline-derived CDR1 and CDR2 are KGHSH and LQKENI. In DNA form, the CDR3 reads TGTGCCAGCTCACCACGCCCCTTGGACGAGCAGTACTTC. Translation gives CASSPRPLDEQYF.

The CDR3 DNA sequence: TGTGCCAGCAGGGGTAGAACCTCCTACAATGAGCAGTTCTTC. Translated, it gives CASRGRTSYNEQFF. The genes are TRBV6-5 and TRBJ2-1; D remains unclear. V was shortened by 6 bases and J by 0 bases, with 9 bases between the two germline ends. CDR3 size: 14 residues. Germline V gives CDR1 MNHEY, CDR2 SVGAGI.